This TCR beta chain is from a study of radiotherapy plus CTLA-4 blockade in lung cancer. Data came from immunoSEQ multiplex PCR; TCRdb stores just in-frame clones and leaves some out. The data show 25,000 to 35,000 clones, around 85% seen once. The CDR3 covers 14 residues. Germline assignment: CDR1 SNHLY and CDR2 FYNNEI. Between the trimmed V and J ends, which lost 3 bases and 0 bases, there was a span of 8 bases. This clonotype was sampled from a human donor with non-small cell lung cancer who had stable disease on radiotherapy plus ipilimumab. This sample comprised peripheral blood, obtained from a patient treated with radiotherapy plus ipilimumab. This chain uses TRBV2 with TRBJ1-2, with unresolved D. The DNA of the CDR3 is TGTGCCAGCAGTGATGACGGCACTAACTATGGCTACACCTTC. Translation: CASSDDGTNYGYTF.